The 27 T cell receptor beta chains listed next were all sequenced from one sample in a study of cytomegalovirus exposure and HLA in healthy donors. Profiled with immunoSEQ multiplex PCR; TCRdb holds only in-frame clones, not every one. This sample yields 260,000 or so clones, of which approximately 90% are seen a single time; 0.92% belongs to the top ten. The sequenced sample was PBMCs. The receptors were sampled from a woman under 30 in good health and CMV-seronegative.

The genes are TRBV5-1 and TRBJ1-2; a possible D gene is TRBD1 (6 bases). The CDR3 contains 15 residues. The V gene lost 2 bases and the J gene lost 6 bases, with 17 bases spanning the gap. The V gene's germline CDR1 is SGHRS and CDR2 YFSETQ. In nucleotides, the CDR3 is TGCGCCAGCAGCTTCGTTACACAGGGAACCGATGGCTACACCTTC. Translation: CASSFVTQGTDGYTF. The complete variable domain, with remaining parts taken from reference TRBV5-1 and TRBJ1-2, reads KAGVTQTPRYLIKTRGQQVTLSCSPISGHRSVSWYQQTPGQGLQFLFEYFSETQRNKGNFPGRFSGRQFSNSRSEMNVSTLELGDSALYLCASSFVTQGTDGYTFGSGTRLTVV.

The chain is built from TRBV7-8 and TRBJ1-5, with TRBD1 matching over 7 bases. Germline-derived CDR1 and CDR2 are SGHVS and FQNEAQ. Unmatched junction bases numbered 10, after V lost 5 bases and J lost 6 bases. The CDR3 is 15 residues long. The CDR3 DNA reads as TGTGCCAGCAGCCTCGCACAGGGGATCGGTCAGCCCCAGCATTTT. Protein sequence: CASSLAQGIGQPQHF.

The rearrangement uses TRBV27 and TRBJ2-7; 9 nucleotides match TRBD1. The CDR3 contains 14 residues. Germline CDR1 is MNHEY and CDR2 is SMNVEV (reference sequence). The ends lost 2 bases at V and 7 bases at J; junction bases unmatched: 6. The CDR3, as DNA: TGTGCCAGCAGTTTAGGGGGACAGGGTGGGGAGCAGTACTTC. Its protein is CASSLGGQGGEQYF.

CDR3 sequence reads: CASSLTRQGVSGYTF. The CDR3 coding sequence is TGTGCCAGCAGCTTAACCCGACAGGGGGTCTCTGGCTACACCTTC. The chain combines TRBV7-9 with TRBJ1-2; 9 bases map to TRBD1. CDR1 is SEHNR, CDR2 FQNEAQ, per germline (reference sequence). CDR3 length: 15 residues. The trim removed 2 bases at V and 7 bases at J, leaving 8 bases unmatched.

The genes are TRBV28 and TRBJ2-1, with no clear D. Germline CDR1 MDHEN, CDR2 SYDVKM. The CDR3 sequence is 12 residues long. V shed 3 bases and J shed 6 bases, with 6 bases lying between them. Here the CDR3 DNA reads TGTGCCAGCAGTTTCTCAGGCAATGAGCAGTTCTTC. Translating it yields CASSFSGNEQFF. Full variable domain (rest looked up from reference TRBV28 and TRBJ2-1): DVKVTQSSRYLVKRTGEKVFLECVQDMDHENMFWYRQDPGLGLRLIYFSYDVKMKEKGDIPEGYSVSREKKERFSLILESASTNQTSMYLCASSFSGNEQFFGPGTRLTVL.

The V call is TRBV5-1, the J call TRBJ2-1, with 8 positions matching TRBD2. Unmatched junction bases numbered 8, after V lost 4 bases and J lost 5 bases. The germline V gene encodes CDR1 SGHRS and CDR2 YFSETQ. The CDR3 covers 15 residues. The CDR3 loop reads CASSPGGQPNNEQFF. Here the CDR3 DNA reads TGCGCCAGCAGCCCGGGGGGGCAGCCGAACAATGAGCAGTTCTTC.

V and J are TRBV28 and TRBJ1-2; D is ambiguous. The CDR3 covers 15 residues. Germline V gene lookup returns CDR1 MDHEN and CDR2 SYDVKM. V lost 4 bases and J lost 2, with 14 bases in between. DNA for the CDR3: TGTGCCAGCAGTTATGCAGGCAATGGGAACTATGGCTACACCTTC. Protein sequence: CASSYAGNGNYGYTF.

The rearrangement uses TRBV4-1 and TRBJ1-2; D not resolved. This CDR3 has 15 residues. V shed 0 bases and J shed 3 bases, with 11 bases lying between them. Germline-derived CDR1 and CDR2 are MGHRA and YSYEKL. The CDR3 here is CASSQDLRRDYGYTF. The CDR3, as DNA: TGCGCCAGCAGCCAAGATCTCCGGAGGGACTATGGCTACACCTTC.

This CDR3 is CASSQGGTGDSPLHF. The DNA for the CDR3 is TGTGCCAGCAGCCAAGGCGGGACAGGGGATTCACCCCTCCACTTT. The V gene is TRBV14, the J gene TRBJ1-6; 10 positions match TRBD1. The CDR3 sequence is 15 residues long. J was trimmed by 8 bases and V by 1 base; bases with no gene match: 2. Looked up from germline, CDR1 is SGHDN and CDR2 is FVKESK.

The CDR3 DNA sequence: TGCGCCAGCAGCATGTGGGGAGGGAGCACAGATACGCAGTATTTT. The encoded protein is CASSMWGGSTDTQYF. The J gene is TRBJ2-3, the V gene TRBV5-1; 7 bases are shared with TRBD2. CDR1 SGHRS and CDR2 YFSETQ come from the germline V gene. The CDR3 has 15 amino acids. V lost 4 bases, J lost 0 bases, and 5 bases stayed unmatched.

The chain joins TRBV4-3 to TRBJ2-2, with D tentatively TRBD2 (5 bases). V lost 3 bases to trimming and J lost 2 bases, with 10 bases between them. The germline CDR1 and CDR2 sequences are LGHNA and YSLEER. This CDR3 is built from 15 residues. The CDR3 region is CASSQEAGNTGELFF. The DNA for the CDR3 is TGCGCCAGCAGCCAGGAGGCAGGAAACACCGGGGAGCTGTTTTTT.

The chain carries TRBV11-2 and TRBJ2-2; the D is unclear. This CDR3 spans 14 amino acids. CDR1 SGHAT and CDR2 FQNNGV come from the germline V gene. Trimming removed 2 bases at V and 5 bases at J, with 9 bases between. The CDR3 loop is CASSLFLATGELFF. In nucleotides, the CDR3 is TGTGCCAGCAGCTTATTTCTGGCTACCGGGGAGCTGTTTTTT.

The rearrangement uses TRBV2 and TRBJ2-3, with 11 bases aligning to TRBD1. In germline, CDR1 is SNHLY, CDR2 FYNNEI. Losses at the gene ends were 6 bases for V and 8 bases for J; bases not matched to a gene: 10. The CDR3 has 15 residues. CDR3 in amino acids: CASRGGTGGPGTQYF. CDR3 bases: TGTGCCAGCAGGGGCGGGACAGGGGGGCCAGGTACGCAGTATTTT. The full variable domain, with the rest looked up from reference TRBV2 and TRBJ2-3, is EPEVTQTPSHQVTQMGQEVILRCVPISNHLYFYWYRQILGQKVEFLVSFYNNEISEKSEIFDDQFSVERPDGSNFTLKIRSTKLEDSAMYFCASRGGTGGPGTQYFGPGTRLTVL.

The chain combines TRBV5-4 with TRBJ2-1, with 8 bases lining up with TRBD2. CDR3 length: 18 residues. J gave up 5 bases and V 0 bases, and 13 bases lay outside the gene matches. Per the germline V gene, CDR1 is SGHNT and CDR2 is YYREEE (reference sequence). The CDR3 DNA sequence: TGTGCCAGCAGCTTGGACGGTACAGCGGGAGATTTAAACAATGAGCAGTTCTTC. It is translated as CASSLDGTAGDLNNEQFF.

CDR3 sequence reads: CASTDRTGANTGELFF. Written as DNA, the CDR3 is TGTGCCAGCACAGACAGGACAGGAGCGAACACCGGGGAGCTGTTTTTT. The chain joins TRBV25-1 to TRBJ2-2; 7 positions agree with TRBD1. The trim removed 7 bases at V and 0 bases at J, leaving 8 bases unmatched. The CDR3 loop spans 16 amino acids. Per germline, CDR1 MGHDK and CDR2 SYGVNS.

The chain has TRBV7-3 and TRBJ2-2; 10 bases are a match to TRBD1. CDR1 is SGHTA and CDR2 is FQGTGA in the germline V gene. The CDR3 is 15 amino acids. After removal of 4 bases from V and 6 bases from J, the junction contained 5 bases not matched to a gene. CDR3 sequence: CASSYDRGQSGELFF. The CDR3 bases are TGTGCCAGCAGCTATGACAGGGGGCAATCCGGGGAGCTGTTTTTT.

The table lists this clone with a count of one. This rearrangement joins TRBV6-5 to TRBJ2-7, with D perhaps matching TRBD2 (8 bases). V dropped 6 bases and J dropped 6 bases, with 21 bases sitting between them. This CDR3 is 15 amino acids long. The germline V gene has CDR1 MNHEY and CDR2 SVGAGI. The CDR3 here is CASSPSSGTAVEQYF. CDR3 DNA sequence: TGTGCCAGCAGCCCCAGTAGCGGGACAGCAGTCGAGCAGTACTTC.

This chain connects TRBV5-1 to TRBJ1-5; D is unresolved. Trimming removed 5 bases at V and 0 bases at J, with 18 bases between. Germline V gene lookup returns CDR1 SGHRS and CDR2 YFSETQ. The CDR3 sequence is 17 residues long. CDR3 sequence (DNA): TGCGCCAGCAGTACCGAACCCCAGTCTCATAGCAATCAGCCCCAGCATTTT. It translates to CASSTEPQSHSNQPQHF.

In nucleotides, the CDR3 is TGTGCCAGCTCACCACGACAGGGACTCTCCACTGAAGCTTTCTTT. Amino acid sequence: CASSPRQGLSTEAFF. This chain links TRBV18 with TRBJ1-1, with 7 bases lining up with TRBD1. V trimming: 1 base; J trimming: 4 bases; junction bases outside the gene matches: 6. In germline, CDR1 is KGHSH, CDR2 LQKENI. CDR3 length: 15 residues.

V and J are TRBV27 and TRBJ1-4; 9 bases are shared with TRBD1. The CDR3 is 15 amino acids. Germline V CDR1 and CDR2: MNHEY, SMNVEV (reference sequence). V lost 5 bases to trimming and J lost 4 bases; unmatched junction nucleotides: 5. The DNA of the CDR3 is TGTGCCAGCAGTCCCCCGGGACAGGGTAATGAAAAACTGTTTTTT. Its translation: CASSPPGQGNEKLFF.

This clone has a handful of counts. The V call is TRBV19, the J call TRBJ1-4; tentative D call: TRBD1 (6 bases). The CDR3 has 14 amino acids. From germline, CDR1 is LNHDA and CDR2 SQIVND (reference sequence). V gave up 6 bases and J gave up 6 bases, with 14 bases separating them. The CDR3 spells CASRTGYRDEKLFF. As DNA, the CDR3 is TGTGCCAGTAGGACAGGATATCGTGATGAAAAACTGTTTTTT.

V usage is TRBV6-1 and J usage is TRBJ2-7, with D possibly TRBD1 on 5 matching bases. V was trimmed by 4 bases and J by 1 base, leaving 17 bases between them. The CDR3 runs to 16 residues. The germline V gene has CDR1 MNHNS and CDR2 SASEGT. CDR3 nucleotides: TGTGCCAGCAGTGTAACACAGGTACAAGGATCCTACGAGCAGTACTTC. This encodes CASSVTQVQGSYEQYF.

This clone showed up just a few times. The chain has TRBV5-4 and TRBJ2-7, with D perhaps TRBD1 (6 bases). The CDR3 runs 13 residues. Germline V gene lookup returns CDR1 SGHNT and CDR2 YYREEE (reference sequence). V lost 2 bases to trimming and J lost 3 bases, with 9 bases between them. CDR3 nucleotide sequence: TGTGCCAGCAGCTTCAGGGGTATCTACGAGCAGTACTTC. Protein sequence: CASSFRGIYEQYF.

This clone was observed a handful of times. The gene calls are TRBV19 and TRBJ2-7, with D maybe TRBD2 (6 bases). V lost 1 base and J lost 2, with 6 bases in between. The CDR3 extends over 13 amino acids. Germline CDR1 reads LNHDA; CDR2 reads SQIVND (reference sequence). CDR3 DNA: TGTGCCAGTAGTATAGGGAGGGCCTACGAGCAGTACTTC. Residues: CASSIGRAYEQYF.

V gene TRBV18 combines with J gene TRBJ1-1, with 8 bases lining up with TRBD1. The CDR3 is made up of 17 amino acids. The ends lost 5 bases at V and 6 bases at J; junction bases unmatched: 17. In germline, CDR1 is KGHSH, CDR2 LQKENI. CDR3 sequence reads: CASSARQGKSQVAEAFF. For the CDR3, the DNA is TGTGCCAGCTCAGCGCGACAGGGGAAGTCACAGGTAGCTGAAGCTTTCTTT.

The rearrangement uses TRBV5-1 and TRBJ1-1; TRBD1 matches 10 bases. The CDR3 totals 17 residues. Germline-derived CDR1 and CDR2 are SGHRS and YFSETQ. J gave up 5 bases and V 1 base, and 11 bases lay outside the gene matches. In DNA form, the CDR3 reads TGCGCCAGCAGCTTGACCTTACGGGGACAGGGGTCGACTGAAGCTTTCTTT. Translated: CASSLTLRGQGSTEAFF.

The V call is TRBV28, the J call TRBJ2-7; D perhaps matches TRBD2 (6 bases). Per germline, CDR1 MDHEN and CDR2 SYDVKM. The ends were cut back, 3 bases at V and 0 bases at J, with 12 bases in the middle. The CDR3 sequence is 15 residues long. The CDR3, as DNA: TGTGCCAGCAGTTTTGCGGGGACGAGCTCCTACGAGCAGTACTTC. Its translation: CASSFAGTSSYEQYF.